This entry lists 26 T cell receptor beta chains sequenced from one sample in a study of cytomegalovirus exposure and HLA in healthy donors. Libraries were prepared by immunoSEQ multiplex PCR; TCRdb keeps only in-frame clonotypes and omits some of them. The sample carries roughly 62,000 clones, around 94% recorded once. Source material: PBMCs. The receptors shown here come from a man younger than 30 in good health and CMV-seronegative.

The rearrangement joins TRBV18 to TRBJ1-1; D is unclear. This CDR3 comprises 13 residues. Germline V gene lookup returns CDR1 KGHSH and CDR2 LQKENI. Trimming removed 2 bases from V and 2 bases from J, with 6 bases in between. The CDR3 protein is CASSPSVNTEAFF. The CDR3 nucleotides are TGTGCCAGCTCACCATCGGTAAACACTGAAGCTTTCTTT.

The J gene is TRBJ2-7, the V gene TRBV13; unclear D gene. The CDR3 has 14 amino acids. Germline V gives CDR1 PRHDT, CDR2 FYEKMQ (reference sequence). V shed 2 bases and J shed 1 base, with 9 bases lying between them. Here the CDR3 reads CASSLWAESYEQYF. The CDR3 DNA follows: TGTGCCAGCAGCTTATGGGCAGAGTCCTACGAGCAGTACTTC.

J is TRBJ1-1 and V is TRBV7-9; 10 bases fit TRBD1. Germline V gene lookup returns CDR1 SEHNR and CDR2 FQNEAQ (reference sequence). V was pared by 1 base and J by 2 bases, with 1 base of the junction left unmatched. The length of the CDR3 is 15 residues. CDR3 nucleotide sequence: TGTGCCAGCAGCTTAGGACAGGGGGCCAACACTGAAGCTTTCTTT. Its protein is CASSLGQGANTEAFF.

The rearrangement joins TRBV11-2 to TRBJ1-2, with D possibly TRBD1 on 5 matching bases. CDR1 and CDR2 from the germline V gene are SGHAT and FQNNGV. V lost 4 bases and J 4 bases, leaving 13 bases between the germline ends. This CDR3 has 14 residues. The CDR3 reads CASSSVQGGYGYTF. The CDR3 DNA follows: TGTGCCAGCAGCTCTGTGCAGGGCGGCTATGGCTACACCTTC.

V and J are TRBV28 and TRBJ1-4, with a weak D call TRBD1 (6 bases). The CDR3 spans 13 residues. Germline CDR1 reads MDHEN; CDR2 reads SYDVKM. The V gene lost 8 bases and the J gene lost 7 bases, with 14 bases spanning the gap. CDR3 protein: CASLQGYSEKLFF. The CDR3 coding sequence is TGTGCCAGCTTACAGGGCTATAGTGAAAAACTGTTTTTT.

The DNA of the CDR3 is TGTGCCAGCAGCTTAGTGGTTAGCGCGGACGGGGAGCTGTTTTTT. Protein: CASSLVVSADGELFF. This chain connects TRBV11-3 to TRBJ2-2, with D possibly being TRBD2 (5 bases). V lost 1 base to trimming and J lost 7 bases, with 13 bases between them. The CDR3 covers 15 residues. Germline V lookup: CDR1 SGHNT, CDR2 YENEEA. Complete variable domain (other parts from reference TRBV11-3 and TRBJ2-2): EAGVVQSPRYKIIEKKQPVAFWCNPISGHNTLYWYLQNLGQGPELLIRYENEEAVDDSQLPKDRFSAERLKGVDSTLKIQPAELGDSAVYLCASSLVVSADGELFFGEGSRLTVL.

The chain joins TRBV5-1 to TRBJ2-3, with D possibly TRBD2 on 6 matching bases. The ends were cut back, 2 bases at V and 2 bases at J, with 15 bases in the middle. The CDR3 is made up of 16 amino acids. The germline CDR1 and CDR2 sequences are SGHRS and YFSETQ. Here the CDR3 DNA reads TGCGCCAGCAGCTTTAGACTAGATGGGTTCACAGATACGCAGTATTTT. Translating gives CASSFRLDGFTDTQYF.

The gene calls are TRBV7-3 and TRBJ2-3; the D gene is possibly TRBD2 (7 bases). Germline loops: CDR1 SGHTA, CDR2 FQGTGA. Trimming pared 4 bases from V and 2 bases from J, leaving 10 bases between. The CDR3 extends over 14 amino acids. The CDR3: CASSSGDYTDTQYF. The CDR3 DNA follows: TGTGCCAGCAGCTCAGGGGACTACACAGATACGCAGTATTTT.

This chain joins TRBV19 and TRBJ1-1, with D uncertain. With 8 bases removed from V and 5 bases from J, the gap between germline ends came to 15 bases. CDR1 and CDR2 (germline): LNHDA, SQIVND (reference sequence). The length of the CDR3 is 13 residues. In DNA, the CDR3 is TGTGCCAGTTCTAGCTTCCCTCAGACTGAAGCTTTCTTT. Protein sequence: CASSSFPQTEAFF. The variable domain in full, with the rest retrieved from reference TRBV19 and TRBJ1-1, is DGGITQSPKYLFRKEGQNVTLSCEQNLNHDAMYWYRQDPGQGLRLIYYSQIVNDFQKGDIAEGYSVSREKKESFPLTVTSAQKNPTAFYLCASSSFPQTEAFFGQGTRLTVV.

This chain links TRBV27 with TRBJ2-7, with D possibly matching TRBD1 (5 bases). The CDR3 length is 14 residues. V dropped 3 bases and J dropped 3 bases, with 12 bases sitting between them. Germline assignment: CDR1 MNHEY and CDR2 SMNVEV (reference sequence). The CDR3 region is CASSLTVKNYEQYF. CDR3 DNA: TGTGCCAGCAGTTTGACAGTAAAGAACTACGAGCAGTACTTC.

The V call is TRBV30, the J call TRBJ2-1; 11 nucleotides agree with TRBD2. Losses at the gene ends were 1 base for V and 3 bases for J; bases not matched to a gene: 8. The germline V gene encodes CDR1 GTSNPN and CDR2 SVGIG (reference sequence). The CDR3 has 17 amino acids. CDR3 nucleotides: TGTGCCTGGAGTGCCTCCAGGACTAGCGGGCACTACAATGAGCAGTTCTTC. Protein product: CAWSASRTSGHYNEQFF.

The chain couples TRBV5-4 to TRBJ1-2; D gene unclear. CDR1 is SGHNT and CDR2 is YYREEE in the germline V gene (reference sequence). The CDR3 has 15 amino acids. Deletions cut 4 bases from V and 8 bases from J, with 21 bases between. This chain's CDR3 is CASSPDWTSAGGYTF. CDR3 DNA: TGTGCCAGCAGCCCCGACTGGACTTCTGCGGGGGGCTACACCTTC.

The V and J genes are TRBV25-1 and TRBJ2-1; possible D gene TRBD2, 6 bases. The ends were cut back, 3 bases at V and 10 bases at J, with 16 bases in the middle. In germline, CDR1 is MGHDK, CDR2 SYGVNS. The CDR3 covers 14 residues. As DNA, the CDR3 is TGTGCCAGCAGTGACGCGGGATCCCGCCCGGAGCAGTTCTTC. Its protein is CASSDAGSRPEQFF.

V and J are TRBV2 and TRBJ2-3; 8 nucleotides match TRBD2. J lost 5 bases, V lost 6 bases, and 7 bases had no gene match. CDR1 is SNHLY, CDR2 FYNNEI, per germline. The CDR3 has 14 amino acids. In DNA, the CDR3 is TGTGCCAGCAGAGCGGGAGAGTATGGAGATACGCAGTATTTT. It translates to CASRAGEYGDTQYF.

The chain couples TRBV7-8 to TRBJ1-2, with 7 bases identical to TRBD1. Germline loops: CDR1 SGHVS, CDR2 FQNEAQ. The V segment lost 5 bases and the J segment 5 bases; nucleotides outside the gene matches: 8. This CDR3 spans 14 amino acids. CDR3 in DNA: TGTGCCAGCAGCCCAGGACAGGCTCAGTATGGCTACACCTTC. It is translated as CASSPGQAQYGYTF. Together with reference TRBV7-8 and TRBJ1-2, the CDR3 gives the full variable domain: GAGVSQSPRYKVAKRGQDVALRCDPISGHVSLFWYQQALGQGPEFLTYFQNEAQLDKSGLPSDRFFAERPEGSVSTLKIQRTQQEDSAVYLCASSPGQAQYGYTFGSGTRLTVV.

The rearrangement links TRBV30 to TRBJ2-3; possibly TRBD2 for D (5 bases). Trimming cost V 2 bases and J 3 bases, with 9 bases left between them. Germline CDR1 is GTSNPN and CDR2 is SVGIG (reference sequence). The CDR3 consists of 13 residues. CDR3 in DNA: TGTGCCTGGAGTATAACGGGGACAGATACGCAGTATTTT. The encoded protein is CAWSITGTDTQYF.

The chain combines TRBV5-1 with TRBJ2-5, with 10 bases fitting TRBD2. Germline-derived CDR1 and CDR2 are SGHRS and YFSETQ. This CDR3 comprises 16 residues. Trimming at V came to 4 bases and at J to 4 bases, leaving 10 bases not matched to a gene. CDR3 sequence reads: CASSISGTSVPETQYF. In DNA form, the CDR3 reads TGCGCCAGCAGCATCTCCGGGACTAGCGTTCCAGAGACCCAGTACTTC. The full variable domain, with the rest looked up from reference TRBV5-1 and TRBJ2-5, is KAGVTQTPRYLIKTRGQQVTLSCSPISGHRSVSWYQQTPGQGLQFLFEYFSETQRNKGNFPGRFSGRQFSNSRSEMNVSTLELGDSALYLCASSISGTSVPETQYFGPGTRLLVL.

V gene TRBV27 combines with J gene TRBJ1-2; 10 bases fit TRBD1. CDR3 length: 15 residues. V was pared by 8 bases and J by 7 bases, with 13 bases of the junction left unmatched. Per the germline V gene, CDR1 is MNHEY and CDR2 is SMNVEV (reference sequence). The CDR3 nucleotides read TGTGCCAGCTCTGCCACGGGACAGGGGAGAGGTGGCTACACCTTC. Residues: CASSATGQGRGGYTF.

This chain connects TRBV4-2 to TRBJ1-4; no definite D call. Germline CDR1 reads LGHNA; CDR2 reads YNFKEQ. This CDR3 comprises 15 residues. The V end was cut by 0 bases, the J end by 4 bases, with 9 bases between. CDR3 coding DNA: TGTGCCAGCAGCCAAGAAATGAGGGATAATGAAAAACTGTTTTTT. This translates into CASSQEMRDNEKLFF.

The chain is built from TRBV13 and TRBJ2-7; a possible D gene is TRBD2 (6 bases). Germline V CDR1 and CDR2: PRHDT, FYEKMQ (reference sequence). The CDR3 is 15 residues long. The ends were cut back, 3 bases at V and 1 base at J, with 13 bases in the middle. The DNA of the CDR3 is TGTGCCAGCAGCTTTCGACGGGAGTCGTCCTACGAGCAGTACTTC. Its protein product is CASSFRRESSYEQYF.

The CDR3 DNA reads TGTGCCAGCAGACTAATAGCGGGAGGGCAGAGTGAGCAGTTCTTC. This gives the protein CASRLIAGGQSEQFF. The chain is built from TRBV27 and TRBJ2-1, with 11 bases fitting TRBD2. Germline CDR1 reads MNHEY; CDR2 reads SMNVEV (reference sequence). With V trimmed by 6 bases and J by 9 bases, 10 bases remained unmatched. The CDR3 runs to 15 residues.

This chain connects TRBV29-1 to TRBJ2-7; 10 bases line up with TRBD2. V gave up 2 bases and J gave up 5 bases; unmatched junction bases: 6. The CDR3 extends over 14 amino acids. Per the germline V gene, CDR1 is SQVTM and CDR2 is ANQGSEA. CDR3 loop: CSVELASGSDEQYF. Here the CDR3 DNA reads TGCAGCGTTGAATTAGCTAGCGGGAGTGACGAGCAGTACTTC.

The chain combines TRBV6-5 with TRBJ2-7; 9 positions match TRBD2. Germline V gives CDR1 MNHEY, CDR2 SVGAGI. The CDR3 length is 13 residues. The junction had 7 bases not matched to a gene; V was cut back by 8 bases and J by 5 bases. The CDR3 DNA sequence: TGTGCCAGCGGCCAGCGGGAGGCCAACGAGCAGTACTTC. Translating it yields CASGQREANEQYF.

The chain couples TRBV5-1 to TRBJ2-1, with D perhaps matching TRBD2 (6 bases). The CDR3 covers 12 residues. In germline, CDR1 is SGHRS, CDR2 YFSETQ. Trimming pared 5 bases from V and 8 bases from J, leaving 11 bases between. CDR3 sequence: CASSDTGDEQFF. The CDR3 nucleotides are TGCGCCAGCAGTGATACGGGGGATGAGCAGTTCTTC.

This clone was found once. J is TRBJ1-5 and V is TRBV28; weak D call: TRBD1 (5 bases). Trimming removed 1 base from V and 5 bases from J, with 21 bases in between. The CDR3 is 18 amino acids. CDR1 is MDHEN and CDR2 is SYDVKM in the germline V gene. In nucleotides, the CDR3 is TGTGCCAGCAGTTTATCCAAGGGGCTGGGTTCAAGCGATCAGCCCCAGCATTTT. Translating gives CASSLSKGLGSSDQPQHF. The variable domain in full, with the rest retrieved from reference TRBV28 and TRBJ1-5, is DVKVTQSSRYLVKRTGEKVFLECVQDMDHENMFWYRQDPGLGLRLIYFSYDVKMKEKGDIPEGYSVSREKKERFSLILESASTNQTSMYLCASSLSKGLGSSDQPQHFGDGTRLSIL.

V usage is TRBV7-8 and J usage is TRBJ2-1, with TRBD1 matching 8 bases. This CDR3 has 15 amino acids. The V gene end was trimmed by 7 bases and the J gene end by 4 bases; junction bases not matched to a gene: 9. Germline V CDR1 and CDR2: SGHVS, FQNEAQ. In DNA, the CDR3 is TGTGCCAGCACCTCTGGACAGGGTATATACAATGAGCAGTTCTTC. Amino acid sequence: CASTSGQGIYNEQFF. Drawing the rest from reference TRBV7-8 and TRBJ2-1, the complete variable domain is GAGVSQSPRYKVAKRGQDVALRCDPISGHVSLFWYQQALGQGPEFLTYFQNEAQLDKSGLPSDRFFAERPEGSVSTLKIQRTQQEDSAVYLCASTSGQGIYNEQFFGPGTRLTVL.